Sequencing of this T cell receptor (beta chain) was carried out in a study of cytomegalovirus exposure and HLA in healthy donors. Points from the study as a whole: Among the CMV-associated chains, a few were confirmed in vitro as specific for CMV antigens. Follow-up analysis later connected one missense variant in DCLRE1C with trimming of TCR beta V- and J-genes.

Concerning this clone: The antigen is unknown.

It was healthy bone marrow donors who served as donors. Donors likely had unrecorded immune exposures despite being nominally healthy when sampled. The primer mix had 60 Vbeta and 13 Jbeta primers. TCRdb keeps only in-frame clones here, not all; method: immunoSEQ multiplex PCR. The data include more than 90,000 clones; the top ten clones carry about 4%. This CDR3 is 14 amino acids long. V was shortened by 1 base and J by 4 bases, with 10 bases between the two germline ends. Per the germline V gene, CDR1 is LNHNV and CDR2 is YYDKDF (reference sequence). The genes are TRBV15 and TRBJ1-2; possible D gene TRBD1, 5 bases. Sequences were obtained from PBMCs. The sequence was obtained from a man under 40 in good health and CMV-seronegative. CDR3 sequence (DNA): TGTGCCACCAGCAGAGCCCCCAGGGCCTATGGCTACACCTTC. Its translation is CATSRAPRAYGYTF.